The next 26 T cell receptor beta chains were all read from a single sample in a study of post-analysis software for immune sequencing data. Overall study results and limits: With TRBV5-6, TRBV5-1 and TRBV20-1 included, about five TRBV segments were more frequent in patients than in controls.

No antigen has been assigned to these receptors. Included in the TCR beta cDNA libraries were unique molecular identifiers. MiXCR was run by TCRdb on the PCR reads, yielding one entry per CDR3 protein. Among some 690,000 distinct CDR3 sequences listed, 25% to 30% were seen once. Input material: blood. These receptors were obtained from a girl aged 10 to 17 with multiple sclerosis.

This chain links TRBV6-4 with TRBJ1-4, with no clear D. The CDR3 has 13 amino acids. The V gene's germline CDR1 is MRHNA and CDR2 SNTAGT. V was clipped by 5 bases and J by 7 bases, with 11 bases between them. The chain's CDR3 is CASSWVLGEKLFF. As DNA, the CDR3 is TGTGCCAGCAGTTGGGTTCTTGGTGAAAAACTGTTTTTT.

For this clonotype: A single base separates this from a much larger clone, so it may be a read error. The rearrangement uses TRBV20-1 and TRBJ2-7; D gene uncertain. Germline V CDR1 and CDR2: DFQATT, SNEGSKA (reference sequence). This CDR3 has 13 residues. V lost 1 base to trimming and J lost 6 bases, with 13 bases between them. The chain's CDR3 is CSARGTLGVEQYF. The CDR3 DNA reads TGCAGTGCTAGAGGCACGTTGGGCGTCGAGCAGTACTTC.

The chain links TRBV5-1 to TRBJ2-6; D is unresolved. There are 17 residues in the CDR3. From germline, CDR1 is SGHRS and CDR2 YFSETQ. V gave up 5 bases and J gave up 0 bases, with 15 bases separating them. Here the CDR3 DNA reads TGCGCCAGCAGTTACGACCCGCCGCGCTCTGGGGCCAACGTCCTGACTTTC. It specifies CASSYDPPRSGANVLTF. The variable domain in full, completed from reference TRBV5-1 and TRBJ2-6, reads KAGVTQTPRYLIKTRGQQVTLSCSPISGHRSVSWYQQTPGQGLQFLFEYFSETQRNKGNFPGRFSGRQFSNSRSEMNVSTLELGDSALYLCASSYDPPRSGANVLTFGAGSRLTVL.

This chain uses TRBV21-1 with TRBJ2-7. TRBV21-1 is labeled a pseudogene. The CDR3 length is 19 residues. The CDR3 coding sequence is TGTGCCAGCAGCAAATCTGCCTTCCTTGGAGTGAGTATTTCGTACGGGCAGTACTTC. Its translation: CASSKSAFLGVSISYGQYF.

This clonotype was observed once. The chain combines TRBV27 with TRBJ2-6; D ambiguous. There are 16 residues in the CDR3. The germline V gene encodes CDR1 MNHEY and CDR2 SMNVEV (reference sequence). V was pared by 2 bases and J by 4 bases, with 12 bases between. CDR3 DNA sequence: TGTGCCAGCAGTTTACTTTCCCCGAGGGGGGCCAACGTCCTGACTTTC. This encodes CASSLLSPRGANVLTF. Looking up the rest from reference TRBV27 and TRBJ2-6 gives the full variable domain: EAQVTQNPRYLITVTGKKLTVTCSQNMNHEYMSWYRQDPGLGLRQIYYSMNVEVTDKGDVPEGYKVSRKEKRNFPLILESPSPNQTSLYFCASSLLSPRGANVLTFGAGSRLTVL.

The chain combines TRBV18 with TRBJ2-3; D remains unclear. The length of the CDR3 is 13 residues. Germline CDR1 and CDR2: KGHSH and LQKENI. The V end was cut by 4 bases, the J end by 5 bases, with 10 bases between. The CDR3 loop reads CASSHQTKDTQYF. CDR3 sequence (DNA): TGTGCCAGCTCACATCAGACGAAAGATACGCAGTATTTT.

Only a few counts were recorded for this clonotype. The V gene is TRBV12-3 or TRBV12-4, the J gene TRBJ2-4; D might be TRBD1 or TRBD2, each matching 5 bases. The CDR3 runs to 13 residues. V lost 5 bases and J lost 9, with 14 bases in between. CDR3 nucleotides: TGTGCCAGCAGTGTGTTAGCGAGGGGCATTCAGTACTTC. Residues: CASSVLARGIQYF.

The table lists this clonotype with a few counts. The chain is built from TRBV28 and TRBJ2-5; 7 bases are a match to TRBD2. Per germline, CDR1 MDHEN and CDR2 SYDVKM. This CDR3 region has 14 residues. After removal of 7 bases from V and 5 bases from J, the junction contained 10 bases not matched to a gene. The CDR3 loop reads CASTSGGRWETQYF. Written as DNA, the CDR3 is TGTGCCAGCACCTCCGGGGGGAGATGGGAGACCCAGTACTTC.

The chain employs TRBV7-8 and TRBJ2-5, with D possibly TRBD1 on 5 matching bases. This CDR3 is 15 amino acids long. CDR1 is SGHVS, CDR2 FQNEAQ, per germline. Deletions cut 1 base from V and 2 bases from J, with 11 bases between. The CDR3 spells CASSLGGRQQETQYF. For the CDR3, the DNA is TGTGCCAGCAGCTTAGGGGGCAGGCAGCAAGAGACCCAGTACTTC.

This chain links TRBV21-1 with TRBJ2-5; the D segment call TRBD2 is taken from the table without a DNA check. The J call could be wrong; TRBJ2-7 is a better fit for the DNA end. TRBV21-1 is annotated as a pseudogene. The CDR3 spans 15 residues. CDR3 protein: CASSSRKVGPGEQYF. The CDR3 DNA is TGTGCCAGCAGCTCACGAAAGGTAGGGCCGGGCGAGCAGTACTTC.

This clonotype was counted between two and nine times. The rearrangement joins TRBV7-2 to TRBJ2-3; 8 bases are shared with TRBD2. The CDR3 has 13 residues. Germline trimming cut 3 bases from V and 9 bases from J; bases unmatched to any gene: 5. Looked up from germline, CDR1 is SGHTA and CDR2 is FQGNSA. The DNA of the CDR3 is TGTGCCAGCAGCTTGGGGACTAGAAGAACGCAGTATTTT. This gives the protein CASSLGTRRTQYF.

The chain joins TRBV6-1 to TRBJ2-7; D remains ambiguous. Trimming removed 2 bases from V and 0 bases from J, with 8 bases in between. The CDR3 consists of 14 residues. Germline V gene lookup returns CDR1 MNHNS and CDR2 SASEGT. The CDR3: CASSELWSSYEQYF. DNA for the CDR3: TGTGCCAGCAGTGAATTGTGGAGCTCCTACGAGCAGTACTTC.

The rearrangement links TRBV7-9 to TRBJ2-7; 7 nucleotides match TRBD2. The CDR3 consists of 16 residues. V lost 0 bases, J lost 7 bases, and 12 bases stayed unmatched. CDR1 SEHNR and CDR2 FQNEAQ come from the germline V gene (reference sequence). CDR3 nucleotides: TGTGCCAGCAGCTTAGCGCTTTCAGCGGGGTACAATGAGCAGTACTTC. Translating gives CASSLALSAGYNEQYF.

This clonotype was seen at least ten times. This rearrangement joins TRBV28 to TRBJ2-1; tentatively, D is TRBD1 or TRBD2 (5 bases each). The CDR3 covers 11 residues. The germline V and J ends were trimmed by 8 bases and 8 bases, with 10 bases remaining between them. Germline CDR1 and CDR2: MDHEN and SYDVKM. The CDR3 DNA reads TGTGCCAGCCGCCGGGGCGATGAGCAGTTCTTC. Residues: CASRRGDEQFF.

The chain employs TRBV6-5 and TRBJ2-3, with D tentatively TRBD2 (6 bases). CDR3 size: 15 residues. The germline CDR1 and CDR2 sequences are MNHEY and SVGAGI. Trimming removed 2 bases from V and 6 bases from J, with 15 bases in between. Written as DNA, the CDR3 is TGTGCCAGCAGTTACAGGCGGGGACCCCCGGATACGCAGTATTTT. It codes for CASSYRRGPPDTQYF.

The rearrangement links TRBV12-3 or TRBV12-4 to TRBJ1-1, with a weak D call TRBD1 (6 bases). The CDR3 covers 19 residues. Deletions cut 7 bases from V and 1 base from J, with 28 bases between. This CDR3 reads CASTRILSGGTSGNTEAFF. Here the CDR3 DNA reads TGTGCCAGCACCCGAATTCTATCGGGGGGCACCTCGGGGAACACTGAAGCTTTCTTT.

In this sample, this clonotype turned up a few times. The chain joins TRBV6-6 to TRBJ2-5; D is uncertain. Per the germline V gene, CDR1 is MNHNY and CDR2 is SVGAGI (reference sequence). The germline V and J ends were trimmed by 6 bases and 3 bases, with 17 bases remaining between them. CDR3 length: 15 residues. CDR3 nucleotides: TGTGCCAGCAGCTATGGACCTCATCGGGAAGAGACCCAGTACTTC. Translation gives CASSYGPHREETQYF.

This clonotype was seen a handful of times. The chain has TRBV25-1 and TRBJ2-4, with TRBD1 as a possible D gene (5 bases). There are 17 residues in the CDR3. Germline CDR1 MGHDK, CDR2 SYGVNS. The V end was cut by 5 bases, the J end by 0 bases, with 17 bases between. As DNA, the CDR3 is TGTGCCAGCAGTTCCGACAGCCCGCGGCTAGCCAAAAACATTCAGTACTTC. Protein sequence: CASSSDSPRLAKNIQYF.

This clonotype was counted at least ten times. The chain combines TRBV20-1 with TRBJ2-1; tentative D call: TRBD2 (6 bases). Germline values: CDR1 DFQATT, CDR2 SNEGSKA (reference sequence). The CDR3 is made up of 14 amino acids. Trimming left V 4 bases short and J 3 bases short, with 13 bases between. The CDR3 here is CSATLAPRYNEQFF. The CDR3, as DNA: TGCAGTGCTACTCTAGCGCCACGCTACAATGAGCAGTTCTTC.

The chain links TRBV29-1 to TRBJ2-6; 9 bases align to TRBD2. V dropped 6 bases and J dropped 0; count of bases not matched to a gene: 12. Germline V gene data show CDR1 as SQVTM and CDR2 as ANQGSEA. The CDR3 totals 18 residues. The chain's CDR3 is CSVAEGLAPFSGANVLTF. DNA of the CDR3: TGCAGCGTGGCAGAGGGACTAGCCCCTTTCTCTGGGGCCAACGTCCTGACTTTC.

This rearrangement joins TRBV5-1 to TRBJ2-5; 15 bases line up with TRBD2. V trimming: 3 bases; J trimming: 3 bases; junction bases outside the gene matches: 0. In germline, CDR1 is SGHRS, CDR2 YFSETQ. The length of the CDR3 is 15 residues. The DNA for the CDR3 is TGCGCCAGCAGCTGGACTAGCGGGGGGGAAGAGACCCAGTACTTC. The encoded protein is CASSWTSGGEETQYF.

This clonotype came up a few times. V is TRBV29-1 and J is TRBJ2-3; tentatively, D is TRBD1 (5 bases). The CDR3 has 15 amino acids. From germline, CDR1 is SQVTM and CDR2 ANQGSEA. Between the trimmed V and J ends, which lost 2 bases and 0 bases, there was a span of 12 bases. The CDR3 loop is CSVEPRVISTDTQYF. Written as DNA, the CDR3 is TGCAGCGTTGAACCCAGGGTTATCAGCACAGATACGCAGTATTTT.

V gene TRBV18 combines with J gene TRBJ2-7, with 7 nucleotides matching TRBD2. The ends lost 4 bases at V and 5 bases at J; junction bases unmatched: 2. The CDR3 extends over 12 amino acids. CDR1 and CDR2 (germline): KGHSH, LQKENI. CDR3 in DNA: TGTGCCAGCTCACGCGGGAGCGACGAGCAGTACTTC. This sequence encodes CASSRGSDEQYF.

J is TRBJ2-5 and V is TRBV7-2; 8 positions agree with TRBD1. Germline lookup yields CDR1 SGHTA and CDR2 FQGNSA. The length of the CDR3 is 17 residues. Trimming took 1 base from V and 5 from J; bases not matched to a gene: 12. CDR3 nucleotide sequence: TGTGCCAGCAGCTTAGGTTTCTCCCCAGGGGGCGGGGAGACCCAGTACTTC. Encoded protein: CASSLGFSPGGGETQYF.

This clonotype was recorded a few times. The chain's CDR3 is CASNGGIAYTQYF. CDR3 DNA: TGTGCCAGCAACGGAGGGATTGCTTATACGCAGTATTTT. The rearrangement links TRBV27 to TRBJ2-3; TRBD2 is a possible D gene (6 bases). Germline CDR1 and CDR2: MNHEY and SMNVEV (reference sequence). This CDR3 is 13 amino acids long. Deletions cut 7 bases from V and 7 bases from J, with 15 bases between.

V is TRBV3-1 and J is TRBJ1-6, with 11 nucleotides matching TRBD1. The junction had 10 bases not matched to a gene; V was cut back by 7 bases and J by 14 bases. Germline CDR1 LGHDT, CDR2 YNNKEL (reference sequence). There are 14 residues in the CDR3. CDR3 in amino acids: CASTGDRGSSSLHF. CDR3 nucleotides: TGTGCCAGCACCGGGGACAGGGGGAGTAGCTCCCTCCACTTT.